Presented here are 27 T cell receptor beta chains from one specimen sequenced in a study of cytomegalovirus exposure and HLA in healthy donors. The PCR was carried out with 60 Vbeta primers and 13 Jbeta primers. Sequenced by immunoSEQ multiplex PCR; TCRdb stores in-frame clones only, minus some. The sample contains about 70,000 clones, around 86% of which appear only once. The sequenced sample was PBMCs. Source of these receptors: a woman in her twenties or thirties in good health and CMV-seronegative.

The chain couples TRBV19 to TRBJ2-1; 8 nucleotides align to TRBD2. The CDR3 is 13 residues long. CDR1 is LNHDA, CDR2 SQIVND, per germline (reference sequence). V lost 6 bases, J lost 9 bases, and 7 bases stayed unmatched. CDR3 region: CASRTTSVGEQFF. CDR3 sequence (DNA): TGTGCCAGTAGAACGACTAGCGTTGGTGAGCAGTTCTTC.

This clone was observed once. The V gene is TRBV28, the J gene TRBJ2-1, with no clear D. There are 11 residues in the CDR3. V lost 5 bases to trimming and J lost 5 bases, with 4 bases between them. Germline V lookup: CDR1 MDHEN, CDR2 SYDVKM. The CDR3 loop is CASSTHNEQFF. CDR3 coding DNA: TGTGCCAGCAGTACACACAATGAGCAGTTCTTC.

This rearrangement joins TRBV7-9 to TRBJ2-1, with a tentative D call TRBD1 (7 bases). The germline CDR1 and CDR2 sequences are SEHNR and FQNEAQ (reference sequence). This CDR3 is 15 amino acids long. Trimming removed 0 bases from V and 4 bases from J, with 10 bases in between. CDR3: CASSLARDSYNEQFF. The CDR3, as DNA: TGTGCCAGCAGCTTAGCGCGGGACAGTTACAATGAGCAGTTCTTC.

This chain connects TRBV19 to TRBJ1-2; 10 bases agree with TRBD1. Trimming cost V 5 bases and J 6 bases; bases outside gene matches: 12. This CDR3 is built from 16 residues. Per germline, CDR1 LNHDA and CDR2 SQIVND (reference sequence). CDR3 sequence: CASSSRDRGSIHGYTF. The DNA of the CDR3 is TGTGCCAGTAGTTCCCGGGACAGGGGATCTATACATGGCTACACCTTC.

This sequence joins TRBV7-8 and TRBJ2-1, with 7 positions matching TRBD2. Germline lookup yields CDR1 SGHVS and CDR2 FQNEAQ. Trimming at V came to 0 bases and at J to 9 bases, leaving 11 bases not matched to a gene. CDR3 length equals 16 residues. Here the CDR3 reads CASSLANGLVFTEQFF. The DNA of the CDR3 is TGTGCCAGCAGCTTAGCGAATGGACTAGTTTTTACTGAGCAGTTCTTC.

This rearrangement joins TRBV14 to TRBJ2-7; the D gene is possibly TRBD1 (6 bases). The CDR3 is made up of 13 amino acids. CDR1 is SGHDN, CDR2 FVKESK, per germline. Trimming stripped 10 bases from V and 5 bases from J, with 18 bases between. The CDR3 loop reads CATTGKGVNEQYF. Written as DNA, the CDR3 is TGTGCCACCACGGGTAAGGGGGTAAACGAGCAGTACTTC. Complete variable domain (other parts from reference TRBV14 and TRBJ2-7): EAGVTQFPSHSVIEKGQTVTLRCDPISGHDNLYWYRRVMGKEIKFLLHFVKESKQDESGMPNNRFLAERTGGTYSTLKVQPAELEDSGVYFCATTGKGVNEQYFGPGTRLTVT.

The chain employs TRBV9 and TRBJ2-7; 8 nucleotides align to TRBD2. The germline CDR1 and CDR2 sequences are SGDLS and YYNGEE. This CDR3 comprises 14 residues. With 0 bases clipped from V and 3 bases from J, the junction kept 2 bases outside the gene matches. The CDR3 DNA sequence: TGTGCCAGCAGCGTAGGACTAGCGATCTACGAGCAGTACTTC. It codes for CASSVGLAIYEQYF.

The chain carries TRBV27 and TRBJ1-5; 7 positions agree with TRBD1. This CDR3 contains 15 residues. V gave up 0 bases and J gave up 6 bases; unmatched junction bases: 5. From germline, CDR1 is MNHEY and CDR2 SMNVEV (reference sequence). CDR3 amino acids: CASSLSRTGVQPQHF. The CDR3, as DNA: TGTGCCAGCAGTTTATCTCGGACAGGCGTTCAGCCCCAGCATTTT.

The V and J genes are TRBV7-8 and TRBJ2-7; 8 bases align to TRBD2. Germline trimming cut 5 bases from V and 2 bases from J; bases unmatched to any gene: 8. This CDR3 contains 15 residues. Germline V lookup: CDR1 SGHVS, CDR2 FQNEAQ. The DNA of the CDR3 is TGTGCCAGCAGCGACGTCCCGGGAGGGACCTACGAGCAGTACTTC. It yields the protein CASSDVPGGTYEQYF. The full variable domain, in which reference TRBV7-8 and TRBJ2-7 provide the parts outside the CDR3, is GAGVSQSPRYKVAKRGQDVALRCDPISGHVSLFWYQQALGQGPEFLTYFQNEAQLDKSGLPSDRFFAERPEGSVSTLKIQRTQQEDSAVYLCASSDVPGGTYEQYFGPGTRLTVT.

As regards this clone: Relative to the germline gene, one junction end is altered; a read error may explain this. The V gene is TRBV7-7, the J gene TRBJ2-5; no clear D gene. The CDR3 spans 14 residues. Germline CDR1 SSHAT, CDR2 FNYEAQ (reference sequence). The CDR3: CASSLGLETETQYF. The CDR3 coding sequence is TGTGCTAGCAGCTTAGGCCTAGAAACGGAGACCCAGTACTTC.

J is TRBJ2-1 and V is TRBV4-1, with 12 bases aligning to TRBD2. Germline V gives CDR1 MGHRA, CDR2 YSYEKL. The CDR3 is 16 amino acids. V shed 4 bases and J 7 bases; nucleotides not matched to a gene: 8. CDR3 in DNA: TGCGCCAGCAGCCCTACGACTAGCGGGAGAAGTAATGAGCAGTTCTTC. It translates to CASSPTTSGRSNEQFF.

The V and J genes are TRBV2 and TRBJ2-5, with D maybe TRBD2 (6 bases). The V and J ends lost 6 bases and 2 bases respectively, with 10 bases between them. This CDR3 contains 13 residues. Germline CDR1 SNHLY, CDR2 FYNNEI. Here the CDR3 reads CASRGGPQETQYF. As DNA, the CDR3 is TGTGCCAGCAGGGGGGGTCCTCAAGAGACCCAGTACTTC.

V and J are TRBV28 and TRBJ2-5; 10 nucleotides line up with TRBD1. This CDR3 is built from 13 residues. With 11 bases clipped from V and 5 bases from J, the junction kept 8 bases outside the gene matches. In germline, CDR1 is MDHEN, CDR2 SYDVKM. The CDR3 coding sequence is TGTGCCGAAGCCAGGACAGGGGGGGAGACCCAGTACTTC. Translation gives CAEARTGGETQYF.

The genes are TRBV6-1 and TRBJ1-4; 9 positions match TRBD1. The CDR3 extends over 15 amino acids. V shed 3 bases and J 8 bases; nucleotides not matched to a gene: 7. Germline V lookup: CDR1 MNHNS, CDR2 SASEGT. CDR3 in amino acids: CASSDEDRGFEKLFF. CDR3 DNA sequence: TGTGCCAGCAGTGACGAGGACAGGGGTTTCGAAAAACTGTTTTTT.

The J gene is TRBJ1-2, the V gene TRBV23-1; D possibly corresponds to TRBD1 (5 bases). TRBV23-1 qualifies as an ORF whose function is uncertain. Trimming pared 0 bases from V and 6 bases from J, leaving 14 bases between. The CDR3 is 15 amino acids. As DNA, the CDR3 is TGCGCCAGCAGTCAATCGAAATGGGGGGGAGATGGCTACACCTTC. Translating it yields CASSQSKWGGDGYTF.

This chain connects TRBV6-4 to TRBJ2-3; no definite D call. The ends were cut back, 3 bases at V and 1 base at J, with 11 bases in the middle. Germline V CDR1 and CDR2: MRHNA, SNTAGT. The CDR3 consists of 15 residues. CDR3: CASSEQPWGTDTQYF. In DNA, the CDR3 is TGTGCCAGCAGTGAACAGCCCTGGGGCACAGATACGCAGTATTTT.

This chain links TRBV5-1 with TRBJ2-7; tentative D call: TRBD1 (5 bases). The CDR3 totals 14 residues. CDR1 is SGHRS and CDR2 is YFSETQ in the germline V gene. V was cut by 3 bases and J by 3 bases, with 13 bases left in between. For the CDR3, the DNA is TGCGCCAGCAGCTCCCAGGGAAACGGCTACGAGCAGTACTTC. Translating gives CASSSQGNGYEQYF.

This chain links TRBV29-1 with TRBJ2-5; no reliable D call. The end of the DNA is better explained by TRBJ2-7, so the J call may be wrong. Germline V gives CDR1 SQVTM, CDR2 ANQGSEA. The CDR3 sequence is 10 residues long. The CDR3 here is CSVEGGEQYF. The CDR3 DNA reads as TGCAGCGTTGAAGGGGGCGAGCAGTACTTC.

The chain employs TRBV5-1 and TRBJ2-7; 12 positions match TRBD2. After removal of 2 bases from V and 0 bases from J, the junction contained 3 bases not matched to a gene. The CDR3 contains 16 residues. Germline-derived CDR1 and CDR2 are SGHRS and YFSETQ. CDR3 protein: CASSLEGLAGSYEQYF. The CDR3 coding sequence is TGCGCCAGCAGCTTAGAGGGACTAGCGGGCTCCTACGAGCAGTACTTC.

Only a few counts were recorded for this clone. V usage is TRBV14 and J usage is TRBJ1-1, with D hard to call. The CDR3 is 15 amino acids. V was trimmed by 0 bases and J by 0 bases, leaving 8 bases between them. Germline V gene data show CDR1 as SGHDN and CDR2 as FVKESK. The CDR3 reads CASSQDLGLNTEAFF. CDR3 DNA: TGTGCCAGCAGCCAAGATTTGGGCTTGAACACTGAAGCTTTCTTT.

The J gene is TRBJ2-1, the V gene TRBV5-4; D is uncertain. The germline gives CDR1 SGHNT, CDR2 YYREEE (reference sequence). CDR3 size: 12 residues. The germline V and J ends were trimmed by 3 bases and 4 bases, with 5 bases remaining between them. The CDR3 DNA reads as TGTGCCAGCAGCTCGCGGTACAATGAGCAGTTCTTC. Its translation is CASSSRYNEQFF.

This clone was seen once. V gene TRBV6-1 combines with J gene TRBJ1-5; D gene ambiguous. The CDR3 is 14 residues long. Trimming removed 6 bases from V and 0 bases from J, with 9 bases in between. CDR1 and CDR2 from the germline V gene are MNHNS and SASEGT. The CDR3 loop reads CASSRTNSNQPQHF. In DNA form, the CDR3 reads TGTGCCAGCAGCCGCACAAATAGCAATCAGCCCCAGCATTTT.

V and J are TRBV28 and TRBJ2-1; 8 bases are shared with TRBD2. CDR3 length: 15 residues. The V and J ends lost 10 bases and 6 bases, in that order; junction bases with no gene match: 14. Germline V CDR1 and CDR2: MDHEN, SYDVKM. CDR3 sequence (DNA): TGTGCCACTACTCCCGGGGGGGCTTGGAGCAATGAGCAGTTCTTC. Encoded protein: CATTPGGAWSNEQFF.

The chain combines TRBV9 with TRBJ2-1; 10 positions match TRBD2. Per the germline V gene, CDR1 is SGDLS and CDR2 is YYNGEE. This CDR3 is built from 17 residues. V was pared by 3 bases and J by 10 bases, with 16 bases of the junction left unmatched. For the CDR3, the DNA is TGTGCCAGCAGCGACCCCCGGGGAGCGGGAGGGTCGGGGGAGCAGTTCTTC. Protein product: CASSDPRGAGGSGEQFF.

The V and J genes are TRBV25-1 and TRBJ2-1; D is undetermined. The CDR3 sequence is 14 residues long. CDR1 and CDR2 from the germline V gene are MGHDK and SYGVNS. Trimming left V 2 bases short and J 4 bases short, with 9 bases between. The CDR3: CASSEHSRYNEQFF. The DNA for the CDR3 is TGTGCCAGCAGTGAACATTCTAGATACAATGAGCAGTTCTTC.

The rearrangement joins TRBV6-1 to TRBJ1-4; D is unclear. The CDR3 loop spans 15 amino acids. Looked up from germline, CDR1 is MNHNS and CDR2 is SASEGT. The germline V and J ends were trimmed by 8 bases and 0 bases, with 13 bases remaining between them. The CDR3 reads CASGIRHATNEKLFF. The CDR3 DNA is TGTGCCAGCGGTATCAGACATGCAACTAATGAAAAACTGTTTTTT.

The V call is TRBV7-2, the J call TRBJ2-7, with D perhaps TRBD1 (6 bases). Germline V lookup: CDR1 SGHTA, CDR2 FQGNSA. CDR3 length: 16 residues. Trimming pared 5 bases from V and 1 base from J, leaving 18 bases between. CDR3 sequence reads: CASSPQVGHGSYEQYF. In DNA, the CDR3 is TGTGCCAGCAGCCCCCAAGTGGGACACGGATCCTACGAGCAGTACTTC.